The 12 T cell receptor beta chains listed next were all sequenced from one sample in a study of T-cell memory formation after mild COVID-19 (dated by TCRdb to the early 2020s). Library preparation used 5' RACE. Sequenced on an Illumina NovaSeq 6000. The public reads were run again by TCRdb, first through fastp at Q25 and then through MiXCR, and only productive beta chains were kept. Each CDR3 protein gets just one entry, which takes the most common genes and DNA from the rows behind it. This sample lists around 320,000 distinct CDR3 sequences; roughly a fifth were detected once. In total, the top ten clones hold approximately 21% of the sample. The sample taken for sequencing was PBMCs or a T cell subset sorted from them (not recorded which). All receptors derive from a young man who had mild COVID-19 (a few samples of this study predate the infection). The sample titles of this study are shuffled in the database, so cell type and time point are left out; the donor was told from shared clones.

The gene calls are TRBV6-6 and TRBJ2-7; D unresolved. With 4 bases removed from V and 1 base from J, the gap between germline ends came to 8 bases. Germline V lookup: CDR1 MNHNY, CDR2 SVGAGI (reference sequence). CDR3 length equals 13 residues. The CDR3 reads CASSLGASYEQYV. The CDR3 nucleotides are TGTGCCAGCAGTTTGGGTGCGTCCTACGAGCAGTACGTC.

A few counts support this clonotype. The chain combines TRBV6-4 with TRBJ1-6; D possibly corresponds to TRBD1 (5 bases). V lost 3 bases to trimming and J lost 7 bases, with 16 bases between them. Per germline, CDR1 MRHNA and CDR2 SNTAGT. The CDR3 is 16 residues long. For the CDR3, the DNA is TGTGCCAGCAGTGAGCGGGACCGCGGATCGAATTCACCCCTCCACTTT. Amino acid sequence: CASSERDRGSNSPLHF.

CDR3 region: CASSFEVSHGYTF. CDR3 sequence (DNA): TGCGCCAGCAGCTTTGAGGTTTCACATGGCTACACCTTC. This chain links TRBV5-1 with TRBJ1-2; no reliable D call. Germline CDR1 is SGHRS and CDR2 is YFSETQ. The CDR3 totals 13 residues. Trimming left V 2 bases short and J 6 bases short, with 11 bases between. Looking up the rest from reference TRBV5-1 and TRBJ1-2 gives the full variable domain: KAGVTQTPRYLIKTRGQQVTLSCSPISGHRSVSWYQQTPGQGLQFLFEYFSETQRNKGNFPGRFSGRQFSNSRSEMNVSTLELGDSALYLCASSFEVSHGYTFGSGTRLTVV.

The chain carries TRBV2 and TRBJ1-5; perhaps TRBD1 as D (5 bases). The CDR3 loop spans 17 amino acids. Germline V gene data show CDR1 as SNHLY and CDR2 as FYNNEI. Trimming left V 2 bases short and J 7 bases short, with 21 bases between. The CDR3 protein is CASSESAGRDGKQPQHF. CDR3 coding DNA: TGTGCCAGCAGTGAATCCGCCGGCAGGGACGGTAAACAGCCCCAGCATTTT. The full variable domain, completed using reference TRBV2 and TRBJ1-5, is EPEVTQTPSHQVTQMGQEVILRCVPISNHLYFYWYRQILGQKVEFLVSFYNNEISEKSEIFDDQFSVERPDGSNFTLKIRSTKLEDSAMYFCASSESAGRDGKQPQHFGDGTRLSIL.

This clonotype occurred a few times. The rearrangement uses TRBV4-3 and TRBJ2-2; possible D gene TRBD2, 5 bases. The CDR3 totals 16 residues. V was clipped by 5 bases and J by 1 base, with 14 bases between them. Germline CDR1 LGHNA, CDR2 YSLEER. The CDR3 nucleotides read TGCGCCAGCAGCTTGGGAGTAAATGTGAACACCGGGGAGCTGTTTTTT. This translates into CASSLGVNVNTGELFF.

The V gene is TRBV15, the J gene TRBJ2-7; D unresolved. The V and J ends lost 0 bases and 1 base respectively, with 4 bases between them. The CDR3 has 13 residues. The germline V gene encodes CDR1 LNHNV and CDR2 YYDKDF (reference sequence). The CDR3, as DNA: TGTGCCACCAGCAGAGAACAGTCCTACGAGCAGTACTTC. Translating it yields CATSREQSYEQYF.

This chain joins TRBV23-1 and TRBJ2-7; D not resolved. TRBV23-1 is marked as an open reading frame, function uncertain. The CDR3 covers 13 residues. The V end lost 4 bases, the J end lost 2 bases, and 9 bases lay between the germline ends. The CDR3 loop reads CASSRQLPYEQYV. CDR3 coding DNA: TGCGCCAGCAGTCGTCAGCTCCCCTACGAGCAGTACGTC.

Only a few counts were recorded for this clonotype. The chain combines TRBV3-1 with TRBJ2-5; 7 nucleotides match TRBD1. The CDR3 sequence is 15 residues long. V was clipped by 4 bases and J by 5 bases; unmatched bases: 10. CDR1 is LGHDT and CDR2 is YNNKEL in the germline V gene (reference sequence). CDR3 sequence: CASSPPPTGSETQYF. CDR3 nucleotides: TGTGCCAGCAGCCCTCCCCCGACAGGGTCTGAGACCCAGTACTTC.

This chain connects TRBV24-1 to TRBJ2-5; 9 bases map to TRBD1. V lost 0 bases and J lost 13; bases outside the gene matches: 5. Germline V CDR1 and CDR2: KGHDR, SFDVKD. The CDR3 consists of 13 residues. For the CDR3, the DNA is TGTGCCACCAGTGATTTGGGGACAGGGAGTAGGTACTTC. It yields the protein CATSDLGTGSRYF.

This clonotype has a handful of counts. The chain joins TRBV20-1 to TRBJ2-7; 9 bases agree with TRBD1. The CDR3 consists of 13 residues. CDR1 and CDR2 (germline): DFQATT, SNEGSKA (reference sequence). Trimming took 6 bases from V and 1 from J; bases not matched to a gene: 4. CDR3 sequence: CSATDRGSYEQYV. As DNA, the CDR3 is TGCAGTGCAACCGACAGGGGGTCCTACGAGCAGTACGTC.

The rearrangement joins TRBV19 to TRBJ1-2; D is possibly TRBD1 (6 bases). Per the germline V gene, CDR1 is LNHDA and CDR2 is SQIVND (reference sequence). The CDR3 runs to 13 residues. Deletions cut 10 bases from V and 1 base from J, with 13 bases between. The CDR3 region is CATQGRYNYGYTF. The CDR3 region has the DNA TGTGCCACCCAGGGGCGGTATAACTATGGCTACACCTTC.

V gene TRBV18 combines with J gene TRBJ1-4; TRBD1 matches 7 bases. CDR3 length equals 13 residues. Germline V gene data show CDR1 as KGHSH and CDR2 as LQKENI. J gave up 7 bases and V 2 bases, and 1 base lay outside the gene matches. The DNA for the CDR3 is TGTGCCAGCTCACCAAGGGACAGTGAAAAACTGTTTTTT. Protein product: CASSPRDSEKLFF.